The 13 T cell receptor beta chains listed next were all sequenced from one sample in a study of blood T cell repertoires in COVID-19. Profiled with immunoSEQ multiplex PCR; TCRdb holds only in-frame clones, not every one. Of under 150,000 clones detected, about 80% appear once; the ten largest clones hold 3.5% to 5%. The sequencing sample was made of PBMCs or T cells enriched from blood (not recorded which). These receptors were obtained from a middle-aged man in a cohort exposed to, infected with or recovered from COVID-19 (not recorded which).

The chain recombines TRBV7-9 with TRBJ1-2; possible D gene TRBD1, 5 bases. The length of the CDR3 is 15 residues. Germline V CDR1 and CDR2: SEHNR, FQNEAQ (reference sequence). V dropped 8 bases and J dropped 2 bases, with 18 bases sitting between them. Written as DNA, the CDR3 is TGTGCCAGCGGTCCCTCGATACAGGAGAACTATGGCTACACCTTC. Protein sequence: CASGPSIQENYGYTF. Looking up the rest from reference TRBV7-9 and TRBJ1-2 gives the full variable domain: DTGVSQNPRHKITKRGQNVTFRCDPISEHNRLYWYRQTLGQGPEFLTYFQNEAQLEKSRLLSDRFSAERPKGSFSTLEIQRTEQGDSAMYLCASGPSIQENYGYTFGSGTRLTVV.

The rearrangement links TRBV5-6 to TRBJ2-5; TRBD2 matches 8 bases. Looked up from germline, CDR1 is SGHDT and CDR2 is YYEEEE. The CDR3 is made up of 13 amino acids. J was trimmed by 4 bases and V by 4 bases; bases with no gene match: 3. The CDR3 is CASSRAGGETQYF. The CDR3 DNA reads TGTGCCAGCAGCCGGGCGGGGGGAGAGACCCAGTACTTC.

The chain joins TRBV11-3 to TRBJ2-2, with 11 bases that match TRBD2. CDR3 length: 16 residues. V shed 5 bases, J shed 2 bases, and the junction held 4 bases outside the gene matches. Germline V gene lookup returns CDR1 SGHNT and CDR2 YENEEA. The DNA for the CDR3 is TGTGCCAGCAGCCGTACTAGCGGGAGTAACACCGGGGAGCTGTTTTTT. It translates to CASSRTSGSNTGELFF.

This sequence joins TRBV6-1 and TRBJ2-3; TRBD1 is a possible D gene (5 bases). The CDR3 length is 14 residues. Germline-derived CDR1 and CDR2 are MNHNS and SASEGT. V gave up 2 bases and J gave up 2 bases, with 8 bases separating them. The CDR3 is CASSEQTATDTQYF. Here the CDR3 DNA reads TGTGCCAGCAGTGAACAGACAGCCACAGATACGCAGTATTTT.

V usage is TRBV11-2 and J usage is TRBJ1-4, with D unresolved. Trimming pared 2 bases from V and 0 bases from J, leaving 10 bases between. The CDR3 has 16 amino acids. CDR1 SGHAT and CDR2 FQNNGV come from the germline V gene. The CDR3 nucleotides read TGTGCCAGCAGCTTACGAGGATTTGCAACTAATGAAAAACTGTTTTTT. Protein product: CASSLRGFATNEKLFF.

The CDR3, as DNA: TGTGCCAGCAGTCCAGGGGGCGGTGGCTACACCTTC. It yields the protein CASSPGGGGYTF. The chain links TRBV27 to TRBJ1-2, with TRBD1 matching over 8 bases. The CDR3 is made up of 12 amino acids. CDR1 is MNHEY, CDR2 SMNVEV, per germline (reference sequence). Losses at the gene ends were 5 bases for V and 7 bases for J; bases not matched to a gene: 3.

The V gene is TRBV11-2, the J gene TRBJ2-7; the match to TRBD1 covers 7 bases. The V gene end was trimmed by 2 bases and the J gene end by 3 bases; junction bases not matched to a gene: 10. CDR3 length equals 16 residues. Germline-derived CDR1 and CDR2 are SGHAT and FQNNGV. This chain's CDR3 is CASSLSWPTGNYEQYF. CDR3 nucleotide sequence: TGTGCCAGCAGCTTATCCTGGCCGACAGGGAACTACGAGCAGTACTTC.

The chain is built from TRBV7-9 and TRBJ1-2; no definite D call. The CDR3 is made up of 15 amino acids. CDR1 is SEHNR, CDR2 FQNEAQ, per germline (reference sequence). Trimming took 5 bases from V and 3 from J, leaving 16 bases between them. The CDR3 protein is CASSHQVLDDYGYTF. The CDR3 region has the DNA TGTGCCAGCAGCCATCAGGTCCTCGATGACTATGGCTACACCTTC.

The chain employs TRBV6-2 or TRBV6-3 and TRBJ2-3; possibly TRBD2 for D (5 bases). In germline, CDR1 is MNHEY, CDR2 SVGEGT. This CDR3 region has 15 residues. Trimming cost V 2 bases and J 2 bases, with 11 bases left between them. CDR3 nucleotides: TGTGCCAGCAGTTACGGCGGGCTTAACACAGATACGCAGTATTTT. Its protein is CASSYGGLNTDTQYF.

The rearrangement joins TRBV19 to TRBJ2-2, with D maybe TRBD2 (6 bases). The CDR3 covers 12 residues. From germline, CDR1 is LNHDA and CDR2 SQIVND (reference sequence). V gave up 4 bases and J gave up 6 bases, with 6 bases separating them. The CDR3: CASSRLAGELFF. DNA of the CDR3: TGTGCCAGTAGTAGACTAGCCGGGGAGCTGTTTTTT.

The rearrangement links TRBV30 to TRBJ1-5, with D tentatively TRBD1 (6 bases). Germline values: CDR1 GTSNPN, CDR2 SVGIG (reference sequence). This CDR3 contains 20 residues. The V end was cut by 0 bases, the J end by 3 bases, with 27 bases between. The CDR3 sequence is CAWSVPTFRPGVGPNQPQHF. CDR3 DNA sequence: TGTGCCTGGAGTGTACCGACCTTTCGTCCAGGGGTCGGCCCCAATCAGCCCCAGCATTTT. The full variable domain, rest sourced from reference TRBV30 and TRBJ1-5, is SQTIHQWPATLVQPVGSPLSLECTVEGTSNPNLYWYRQAAGRGLQLLFYSVGIGQISSEVPQNLSASRPQDRQFILSSKKLLLSDSGFYLCAWSVPTFRPGVGPNQPQHFGDGTRLSIL.

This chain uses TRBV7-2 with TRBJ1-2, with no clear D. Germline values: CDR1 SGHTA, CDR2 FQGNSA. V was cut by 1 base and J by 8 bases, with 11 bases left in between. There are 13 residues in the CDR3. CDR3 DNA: TGTGCCAGCAGCTTAGAGGCCCTGGGCGGCTACACCTTC. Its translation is CASSLEALGGYTF. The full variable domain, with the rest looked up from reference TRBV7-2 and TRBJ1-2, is GAGVSQSPSNKVTEKGKDVELRCDPISGHTALYWYRQSLGQGLEFLIYFQGNSAPDKSGLPSDRFSAERTGGSVSTLTIQRTQQEDSAVYLCASSLEALGGYTFGSGTRLTVV.

CDR3 in DNA: TGTGCCAGCAGCCCGGGGGATACGCAGTATTTT. It encodes CASSPGDTQYF. The chain is built from TRBV3-1 (or the pseudogene TRBV3-2) and TRBJ2-3, with a weak D call TRBD2 (5 bases). Per germline, CDR1 LGHDT and CDR2 YNNKEL (reference sequence). The CDR3 loop spans 11 amino acids. V was trimmed by 4 bases and J by 6 bases, leaving 5 bases between them.